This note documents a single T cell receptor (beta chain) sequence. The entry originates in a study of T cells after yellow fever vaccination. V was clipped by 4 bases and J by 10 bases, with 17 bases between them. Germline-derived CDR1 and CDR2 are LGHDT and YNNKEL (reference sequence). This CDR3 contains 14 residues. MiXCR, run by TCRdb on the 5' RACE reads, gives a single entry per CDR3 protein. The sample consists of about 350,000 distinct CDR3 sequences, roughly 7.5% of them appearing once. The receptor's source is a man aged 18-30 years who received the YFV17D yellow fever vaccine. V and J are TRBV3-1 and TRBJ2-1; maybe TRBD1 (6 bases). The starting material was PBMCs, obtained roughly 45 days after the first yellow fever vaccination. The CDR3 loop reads CASSRGLSESEQFF. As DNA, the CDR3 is TGTGCCAGCAGCCGGGGGCTATCGGAGTCAGAGCAGTTCTTC.